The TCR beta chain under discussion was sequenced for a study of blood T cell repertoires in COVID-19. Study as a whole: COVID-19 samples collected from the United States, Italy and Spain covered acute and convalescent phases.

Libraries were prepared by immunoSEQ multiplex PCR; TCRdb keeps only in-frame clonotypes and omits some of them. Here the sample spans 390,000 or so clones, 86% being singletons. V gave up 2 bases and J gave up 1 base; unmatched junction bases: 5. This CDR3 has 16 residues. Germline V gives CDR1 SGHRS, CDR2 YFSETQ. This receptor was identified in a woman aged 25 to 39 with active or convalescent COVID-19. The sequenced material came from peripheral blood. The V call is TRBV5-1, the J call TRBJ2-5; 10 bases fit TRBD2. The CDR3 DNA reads TGCGCCAGCAGCTTCTACCGGACTAGCGGCCAAGAGACCCAGTACTTC. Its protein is CASSFYRTSGQETQYF.